This T cell receptor beta chain stems from a study of blood T cell repertoires in COVID-19. The repertoire was sequenced with immunoSEQ multiplex PCR; TCRdb's copy has only in-frame clones and lacks some. The repertoire holds some 490,000 clones, with about 88% as singletons. This clone came up a few times. V was pared by 0 bases and J by 7 bases, with 10 bases between. Germline lookup yields CDR1 LGHDT and CDR2 YNNKEL (reference sequence). The CDR3 covers 14 residues. The specimen was PBMCs or T cells enriched from blood (not recorded which). This TCR was recovered from a woman aged 60-75 years who had recovered from COVID-19. This chain joins TRBV3-1 (or the pseudogene TRBV3-2) and TRBJ1-5; D is uncertain. The chain's CDR3 is CASSQDTTTQPQHF. Written as DNA, the CDR3 is TGTGCCAGCAGCCAAGATACGACTACCCAGCCCCAGCATTTT.